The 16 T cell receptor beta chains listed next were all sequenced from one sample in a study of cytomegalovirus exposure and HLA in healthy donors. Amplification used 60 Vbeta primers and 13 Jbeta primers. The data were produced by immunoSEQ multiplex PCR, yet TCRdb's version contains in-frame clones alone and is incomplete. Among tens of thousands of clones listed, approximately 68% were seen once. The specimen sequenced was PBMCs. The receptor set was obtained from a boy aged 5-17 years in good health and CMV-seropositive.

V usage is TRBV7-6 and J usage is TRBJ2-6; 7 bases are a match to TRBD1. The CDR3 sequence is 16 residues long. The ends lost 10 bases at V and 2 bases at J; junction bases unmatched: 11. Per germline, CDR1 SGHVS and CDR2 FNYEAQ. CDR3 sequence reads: CATTTGSGPGANVLTF. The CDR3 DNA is TGTGCCACTACGACAGGGTCGGGGCCTGGGGCCAACGTCCTGACTTTC.

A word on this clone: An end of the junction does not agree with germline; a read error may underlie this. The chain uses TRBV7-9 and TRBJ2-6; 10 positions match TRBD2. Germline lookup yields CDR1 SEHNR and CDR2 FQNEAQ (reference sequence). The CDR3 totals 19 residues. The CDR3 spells CSSSLTLAGAPSGANVLTF. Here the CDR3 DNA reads TGTTCCAGCAGCCTGACCCTAGCGGGGGCGCCCTCTGGGGCCAACGTCCTGACTTTC.

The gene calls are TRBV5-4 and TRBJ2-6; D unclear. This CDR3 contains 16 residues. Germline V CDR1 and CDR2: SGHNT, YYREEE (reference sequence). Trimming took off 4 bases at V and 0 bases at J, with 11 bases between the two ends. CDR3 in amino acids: CASSREVGSGANVLTF. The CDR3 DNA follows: TGTGCCAGCAGCCGCGAGGTGGGCTCTGGGGCCAACGTCCTGACTTTC.

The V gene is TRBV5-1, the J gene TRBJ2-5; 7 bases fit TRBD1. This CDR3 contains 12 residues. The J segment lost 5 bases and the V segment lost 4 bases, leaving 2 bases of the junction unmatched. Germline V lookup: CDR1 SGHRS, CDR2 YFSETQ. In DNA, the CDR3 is TGCGCCAGCAGCCTACAGGGGGAGACCCAGTACTTC. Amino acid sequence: CASSLQGETQYF.

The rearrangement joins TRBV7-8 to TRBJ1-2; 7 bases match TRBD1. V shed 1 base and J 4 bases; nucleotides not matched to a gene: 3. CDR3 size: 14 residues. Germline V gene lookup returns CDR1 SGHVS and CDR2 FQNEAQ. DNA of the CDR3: TGTGCCAGCAGCTTAGGACAGGGAGGCTATGGCTACACCTTC. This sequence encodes CASSLGQGGYGYTF.

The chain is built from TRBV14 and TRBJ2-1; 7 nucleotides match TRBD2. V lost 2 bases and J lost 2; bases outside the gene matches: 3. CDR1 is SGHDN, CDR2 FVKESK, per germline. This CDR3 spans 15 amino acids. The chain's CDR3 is CASSQQGGPYNEQFF. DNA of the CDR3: TGTGCCAGCAGCCAACAGGGAGGGCCCTACAATGAGCAGTTCTTC. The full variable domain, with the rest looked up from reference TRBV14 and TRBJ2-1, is EAGVTQFPSHSVIEKGQTVTLRCDPISGHDNLYWYRRVMGKEIKFLLHFVKESKQDESGMPNNRFLAERTGGTYSTLKVQPAELEDSGVYFCASSQQGGPYNEQFFGPGTRLTVL.

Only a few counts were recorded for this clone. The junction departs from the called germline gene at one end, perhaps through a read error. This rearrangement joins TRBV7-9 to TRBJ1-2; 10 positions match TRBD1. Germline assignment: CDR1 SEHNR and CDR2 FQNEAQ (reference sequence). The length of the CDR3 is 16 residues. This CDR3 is CSSSVGQGELTGGYTF. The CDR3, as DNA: TGTTCCAGCAGCGTAGGACAGGGGGAGTTGACTGGTGGCTACACCTTC.

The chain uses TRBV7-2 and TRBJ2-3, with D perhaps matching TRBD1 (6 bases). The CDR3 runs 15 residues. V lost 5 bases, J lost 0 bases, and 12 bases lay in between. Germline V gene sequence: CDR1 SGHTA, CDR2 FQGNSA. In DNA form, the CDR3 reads TGTGCCAGCAGCCCCGGCAGGGGAAGCACAGATACGCAGTATTTT. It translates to CASSPGRGSTDTQYF.

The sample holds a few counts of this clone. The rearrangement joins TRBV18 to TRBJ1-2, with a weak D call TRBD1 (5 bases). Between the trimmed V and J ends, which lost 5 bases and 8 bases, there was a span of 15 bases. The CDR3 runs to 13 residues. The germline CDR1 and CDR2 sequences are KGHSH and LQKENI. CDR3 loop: CASSDQGSEGYTF. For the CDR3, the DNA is TGTGCCAGCTCAGACCAGGGAAGTGAAGGCTACACCTTC. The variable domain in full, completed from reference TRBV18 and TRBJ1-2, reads NAGVMQNPRHLVRRRGQEARLRCSPMKGHSHVYWYRQLPEEGLKFMVYLQKENIIDESGMPKERFSAEFPKEGPSILRIQQVVRGDSAAYFCASSDQGSEGYTFGSGTRLTVV.

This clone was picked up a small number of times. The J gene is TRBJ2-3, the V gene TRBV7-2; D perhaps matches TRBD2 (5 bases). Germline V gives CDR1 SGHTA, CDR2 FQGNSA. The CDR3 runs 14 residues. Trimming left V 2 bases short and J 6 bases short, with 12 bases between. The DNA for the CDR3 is TGTGCCAGCAGCTTAAGCCCGGCGGGTGATACGCAGTATTTT. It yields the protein CASSLSPAGDTQYF.

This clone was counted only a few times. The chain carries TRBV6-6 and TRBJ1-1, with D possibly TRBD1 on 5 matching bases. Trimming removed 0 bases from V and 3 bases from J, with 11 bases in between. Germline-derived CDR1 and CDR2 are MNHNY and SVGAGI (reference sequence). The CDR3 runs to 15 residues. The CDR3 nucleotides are TGTGCCAGCAGTTACTCGCAGGGTTCCCACACTGAAGCTTTCTTT. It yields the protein CASSYSQGSHTEAFF.

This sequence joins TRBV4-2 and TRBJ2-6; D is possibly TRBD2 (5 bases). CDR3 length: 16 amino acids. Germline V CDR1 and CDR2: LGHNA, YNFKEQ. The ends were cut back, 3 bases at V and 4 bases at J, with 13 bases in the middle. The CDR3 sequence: CASSHRGGSGANVLTF. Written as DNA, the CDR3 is TGTGCCAGCAGCCATCGGGGTGGTTCGGGGGCCAACGTCCTGACTTTC.

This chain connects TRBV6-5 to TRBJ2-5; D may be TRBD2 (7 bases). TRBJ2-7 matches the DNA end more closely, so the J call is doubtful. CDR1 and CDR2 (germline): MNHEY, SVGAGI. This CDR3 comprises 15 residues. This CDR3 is CASSTNREGFYEQYF. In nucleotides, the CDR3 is TGTGCCAGCAGTACCAACAGGGAGGGCTTCTACGAGCAGTACTTC.

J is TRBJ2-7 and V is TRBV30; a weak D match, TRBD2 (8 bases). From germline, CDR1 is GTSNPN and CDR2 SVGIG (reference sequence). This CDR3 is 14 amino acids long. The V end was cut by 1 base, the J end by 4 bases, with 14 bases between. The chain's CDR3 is CAWSAGRGRYEQYF. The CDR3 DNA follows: TGTGCCTGGAGTGCCGGGAGGGGGCGGTACGAGCAGTACTTC.

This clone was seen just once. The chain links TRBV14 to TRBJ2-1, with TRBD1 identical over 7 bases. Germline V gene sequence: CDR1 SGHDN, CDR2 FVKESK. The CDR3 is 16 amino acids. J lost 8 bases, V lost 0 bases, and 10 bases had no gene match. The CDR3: CASSQDDDRDHDEQFF. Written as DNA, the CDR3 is TGTGCCAGCAGCCAAGACGATGACAGGGACCACGATGAGCAGTTCTTC.

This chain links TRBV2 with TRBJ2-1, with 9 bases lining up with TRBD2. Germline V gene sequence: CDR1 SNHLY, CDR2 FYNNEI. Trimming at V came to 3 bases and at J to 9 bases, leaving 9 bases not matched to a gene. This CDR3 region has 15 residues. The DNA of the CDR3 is TGTGCCAGCAGTGAGACTAGCGGTCCCGCCAGTGAGCAGTTCTTC. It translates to CASSETSGPASEQFF.